These T cell receptor beta chains were read from a single sample in a study of blood T cell repertoires in COVID-19. Sequenced by immunoSEQ multiplex PCR; TCRdb stores in-frame clones only, minus some. The table lists approximately 160,000 clones, 60% to 85% of them singletons. The sequencing input was peripheral blood. All receptors derive from a man aged 55 to 70 with acute or convalescent COVID-19. CDR3s include the opening cysteine and the closing phenylalanine or tryptophan. The D gene is left open where the match is weak. Clone size is shown for a subset of rows, as once, few, many or a class of expanded clone.

-,TRBV19,TRBJ2-1,-,CASSSFGGQKNEQFF,TGTGCCAGTAGTAGTTTCGGGGGACAGAAGAATGAGCAGTTCTTC
once,TRBV7-2,TRBJ1-2,-,CASSLDLSGPYGYTF,TGTGCCAGCAGCTTAGATCTGAGCGGACCCTATGGCTACACCTTC
-,TRBV18,TRBJ1-1,-,CASSRDRTNTEAFF,TGTGCCAGCTCACGAGACAGGACGAACACTGAAGCTTTCTTT
-,TRBV5-5,TRBJ2-5,-,CASSLEGLKETQYF,TGTGCCAGCAGCTTGGAGGGGCTGAAAGAGACCCAGTACTTC
-,TRBV29-1,TRBJ2-6,-,CSVEGRAGANVLTF,TGCAGCGTTGAAGGGAGGGCTGGGGCCAACGTCCTGACTTTC
-,TRBV5-4,TRBJ2-3,TRBD2,CASSRGGPTHITQYF,TGTGCCAGCAGCCGGGGGGGCCCCACACATATTACGCAGTATTTT
-,TRBV29-1,TRBJ2-7,TRBD1,CSVEVGTGAYEQYF,TGCAGCGTTGAAGTCGGGACAGGGGCCTACGAGCAGTACTTC
-,TRBV19,TRBJ1-4,-,CASSRGRGPNEKLFF,TGTGCCAGTAGTAGGGGCCGTGGGCCCAATGAAAAACTGTTTTTT
-,TRBV2,TRBJ2-7,TRBD1,CATRGTGGEQYF,TGTGCCACCAGAGGAACAGGGGGCGAGCAGTACTTC
-,TRBV18,TRBJ2-5,TRBD1,CASSLSGTAKETQYF,TGTGCCAGCTCACTATCCGGGACAGCGAAAGAGACCCAGTACTTC
-,TRBV6-2/TRBV6-3,TRBJ2-6,-,CASSYGGTAGSGANVLTF,TGTGCCAGCAGTTACGGAGGGACAGCGGGCTCTGGGGCCAACGTCCTGACTTTC
-,TRBV29-1,TRBJ2-1,-,CSVGASYNEQFF,TGCAGCGTTGGGGCCTCCTACAATGAGCAGTTCTTC
-,TRBV2,TRBJ2-1,-,CASTGSDFNEQFF,TGTGCCAGTACCGGGTCGGATTTCAATGAGCAGTTCTTC
-,TRBV5-1,TRBJ1-1,-,CASSLTGGNEAFF,TGCGCCAGCAGCTTAACGGGGGGCAATGAAGCTTTCTTT
many,TRBV4-3,TRBJ2-6,-,CASSQERGSGANVLTF,TGCGCCAGCAGCCAAGAGCGGGGATCTGGGGCCAACGTCCTGACTTTC
-,TRBV2,TRBJ2-1,-,CASVAVPLYNEQFF,TGTGCCAGTGTGGCCGTCCCTTTATACAATGAGCAGTTCTTC
-,TRBV3-1/TRBV3-2,TRBJ1-2,-,CASSQDRVSGNYGYTF,TGTGCCAGCAGCCAAGATCGGGTTTCGGGGAACTATGGCTACACCTTC
-,TRBV7-2,TRBJ2-7,-,CASSLESTVLSYEQYF,TGTGCCAGCAGCTTAGAGAGTACGGTCCTCTCCTACGAGCAGTACTTC
-,TRBV12-3/TRBV12-4,TRBJ1-6,-,CASSFEGNSPLHF,TGTGCCAGCAGTTTTGAGGGTAATTCACCCCTCCACTTT
-,TRBV3-1/TRBV3-2,TRBJ2-7,TRBD2,CASSHQDGSGAYEQYF,TGTGCCAGCAGCCACCAAGACGGTAGCGGGGCCTACGAGCAGTACTTC
few,TRBV9,TRBJ1-1,-,CASSAPPAGYNTEAFF,TGTGCCAGCAGCGCTCCTCCGGCAGGATATAACACTGAAGCTTTCTTT
-,TRBV3-1/TRBV3-2,TRBJ1-1,-,CASSPGENTEAFF,TGTGCCAGCAGCCCAGGGGAAAACACTGAAGCTTTCTTT
-,TRBV3-1/TRBV3-2,TRBJ1-2,TRBD1,CASSQDPRQGGYTF,TGTGCCAGCAGCCAAGATCCGCGACAGGGAGGCTACACCTTC
-,TRBV13,TRBJ1-1,TRBD1,CASSGSGGPALMNTEAFF,TGTGCCAGCAGCGGCTCAGGGGGACCGGCTCTCATGAACACTGAAGCTTTCTTT
-,TRBV2,TRBJ2-5,-,CASSEYSYQETQYF,TGTGCCAGCAGTGAATATAGTTATCAAGAGACCCAGTACTTC
-,TRBV30,TRBJ1-1,-,CAWSPILQGGTEAFF,TGTGCCTGGAGTCCCATCTTACAGGGTGGCACTGAAGCTTTCTTT
-,TRBV10-2,TRBJ2-7,-,CASSEDFYYEQYF,TGCGCCAGCAGTGAGGACTTTTACTACGAGCAGTACTTC
-,TRBV30,TRBJ1-3,TRBD1,CAWRGDRRELSGNTIYF,TGTGCCTGGAGGGGGGACAGGAGGGAGCTCTCTGGAAACACCATATATTTT
-,TRBV7-8,TRBJ2-1,TRBD1,CASSPPGTGGGWGEQFF,TGTGCCAGCAGCCCTCCCGGGACAGGGGGCGGATGGGGTGAGCAGTTCTTC
-,TRBV4-2,TRBJ2-5,TRBD1,CASSQETGSKTQYF,TGTGCCAGCAGCCAAGAGACAGGGAGTAAGACCCAGTACTTC
-,TRBV3-1/TRBV3-2,TRBJ1-1,-,CASSPEVSGTEAFF,TGTGCCAGCAGCCCGGAAGTGAGCGGCACTGAAGCTTTCTTT
-,TRBV3-1/TRBV3-2,TRBJ2-5,-,CASSPHRLEGTQYF,TGTGCCAGCAGCCCCCACCGACTAGAGGGGACCCAGTACTTC
-,TRBV2,TRBJ1-1,-,CASSVRRQSREAFF,TGTGCCAGCAGTGTAAGAAGACAGTCTAGAGAAGCTTTCTTT
-,TRBV5-1,TRBJ1-2,TRBD1,CASSTGQGNYGYTF,TGCGCCAGCAGCACCGGACAGGGGAACTATGGCTACACCTTC
-,TRBV6-2/TRBV6-3,TRBJ1-2,-,CASSDNNYGYTF,TGTGCCAGCAGCGACAACAACTATGGCTACACCTTC
-,TRBV6-2/TRBV6-3,TRBJ1-5,-,CASSPRGNQPQHF,TGTGCCAGCAGCCCCCGGGGGAATCAGCCCCAGCATTTT
once,TRBV3-1/TRBV3-2,TRBJ1-3,TRBD1,CASSLIGGTGGAKGNTIYF,TGTGCCAGCAGCCTCATAGGCGGGACAGGGGGCGCGAAGGGAAACACCATATATTTT
few,TRBV27,TRBJ2-7,-,CASRVTGAYEQYF,TGTGCCAGCAGGGTGACAGGAGCCTACGAGCAGTACTTC
-,TRBV3-1/TRBV3-2,TRBJ2-3,TRBD2,CASSQGAGESHTDTQYF,TGTGCCAGCAGCCAAGGAGCGGGGGAGTCACACACAGATACGCAGTATTTT
-,TRBV5-1,TRBJ2-7,-,CASSLGEWGRSGEQYF,TGCGCCAGCAGCTTGGGAGAATGGGGGCGTTCAGGGGAGCAGTACTTC
-,TRBV29-1,TRBJ2-2,-,CSGAQMNTGELFF,TGCAGCGGTGCACAGATGAACACCGGGGAGCTGTTTTTT
-,TRBV11-2,TRBJ2-5,-,CASSLGSQETQYF,TGTGCCAGCAGCTTAGGCAGCCAAGAGACCCAGTACTTC